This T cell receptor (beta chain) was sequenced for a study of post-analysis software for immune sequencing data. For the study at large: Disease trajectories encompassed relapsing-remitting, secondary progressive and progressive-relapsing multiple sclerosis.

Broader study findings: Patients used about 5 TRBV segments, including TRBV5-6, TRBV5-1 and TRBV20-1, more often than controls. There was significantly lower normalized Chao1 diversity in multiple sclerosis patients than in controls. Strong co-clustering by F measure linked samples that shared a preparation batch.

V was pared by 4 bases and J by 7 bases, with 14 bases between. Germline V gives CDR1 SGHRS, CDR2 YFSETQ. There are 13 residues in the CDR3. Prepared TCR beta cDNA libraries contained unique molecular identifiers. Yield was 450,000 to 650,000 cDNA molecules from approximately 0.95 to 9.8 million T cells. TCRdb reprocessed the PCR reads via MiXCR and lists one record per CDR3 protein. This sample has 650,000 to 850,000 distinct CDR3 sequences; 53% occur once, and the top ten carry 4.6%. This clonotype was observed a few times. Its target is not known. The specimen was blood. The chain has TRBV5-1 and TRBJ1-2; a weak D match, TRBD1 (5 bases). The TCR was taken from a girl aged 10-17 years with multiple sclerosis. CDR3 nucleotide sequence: TGCGCCAGCAGCCCGGGGGGGAATCTTGGCTACACCTTC. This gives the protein CASSPGGNLGYTF.